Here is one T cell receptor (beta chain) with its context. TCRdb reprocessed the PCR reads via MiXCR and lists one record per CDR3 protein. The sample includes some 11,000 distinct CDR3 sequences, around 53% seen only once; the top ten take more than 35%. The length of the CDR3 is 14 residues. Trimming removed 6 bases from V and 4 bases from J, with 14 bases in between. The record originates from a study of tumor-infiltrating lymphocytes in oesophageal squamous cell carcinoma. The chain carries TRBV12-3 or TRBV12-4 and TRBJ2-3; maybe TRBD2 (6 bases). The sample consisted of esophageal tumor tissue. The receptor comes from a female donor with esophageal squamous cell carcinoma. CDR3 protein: CASRQTRGADTQYF. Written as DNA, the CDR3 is TGTGCCAGCAGGCAGACTAGGGGAGCAGATACGCAGTATTTT.